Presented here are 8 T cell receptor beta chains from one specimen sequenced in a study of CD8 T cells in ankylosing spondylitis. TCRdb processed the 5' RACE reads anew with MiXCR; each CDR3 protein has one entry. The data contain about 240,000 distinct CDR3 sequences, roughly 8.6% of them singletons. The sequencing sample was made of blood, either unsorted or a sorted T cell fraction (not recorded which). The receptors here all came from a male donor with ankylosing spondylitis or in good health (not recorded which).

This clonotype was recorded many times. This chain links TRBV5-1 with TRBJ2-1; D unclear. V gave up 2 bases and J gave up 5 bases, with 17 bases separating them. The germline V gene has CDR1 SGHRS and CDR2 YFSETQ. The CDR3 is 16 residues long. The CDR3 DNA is TGCGCCAGCAGCTTAACTGGAAGTCGCTCGGACAATGAGCAGTTCTTC. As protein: CASSLTGSRSDNEQFF.

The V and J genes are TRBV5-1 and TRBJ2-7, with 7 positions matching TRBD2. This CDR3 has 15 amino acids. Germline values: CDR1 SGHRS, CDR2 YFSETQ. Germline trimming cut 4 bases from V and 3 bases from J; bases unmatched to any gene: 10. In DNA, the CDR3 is TGCGCCAGCAGCCCGGGCGGGGGAGTTCTCTACGAGCAGTACTTC. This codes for CASSPGGGVLYEQYF.

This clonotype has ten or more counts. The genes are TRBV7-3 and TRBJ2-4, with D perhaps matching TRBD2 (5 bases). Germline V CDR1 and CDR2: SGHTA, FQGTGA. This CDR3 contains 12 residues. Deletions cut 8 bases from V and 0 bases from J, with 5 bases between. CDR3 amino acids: CASGLAKNIQYF. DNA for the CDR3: TGTGCCAGCGGACTAGCCAAAAACATTCAGTACTTC.

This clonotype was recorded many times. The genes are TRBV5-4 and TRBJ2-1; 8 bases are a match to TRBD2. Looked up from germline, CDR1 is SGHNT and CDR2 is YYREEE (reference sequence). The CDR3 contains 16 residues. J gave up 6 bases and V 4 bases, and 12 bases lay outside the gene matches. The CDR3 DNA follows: TGTGCCAGCAGCGGGAAGACTAGCGAGGGGGGCAATGAGCAGTTCTTC. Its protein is CASSGKTSEGGNEQFF.

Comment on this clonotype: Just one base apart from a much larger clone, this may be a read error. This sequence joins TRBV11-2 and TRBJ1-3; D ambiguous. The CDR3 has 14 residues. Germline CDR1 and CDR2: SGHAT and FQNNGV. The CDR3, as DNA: TGTGCCAGCAGCATCGGTGTCTCTGGAAACACCACATATTTT. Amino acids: CASSIGVSGNTTYF.

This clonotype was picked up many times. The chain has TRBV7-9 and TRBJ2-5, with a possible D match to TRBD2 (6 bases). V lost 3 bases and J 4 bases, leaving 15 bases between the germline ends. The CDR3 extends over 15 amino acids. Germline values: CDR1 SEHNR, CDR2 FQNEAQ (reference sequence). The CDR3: CASSFQDYVGETQYF. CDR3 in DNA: TGTGCCAGCAGCTTCCAGGACTATGTCGGAGAGACCCAGTACTTC.

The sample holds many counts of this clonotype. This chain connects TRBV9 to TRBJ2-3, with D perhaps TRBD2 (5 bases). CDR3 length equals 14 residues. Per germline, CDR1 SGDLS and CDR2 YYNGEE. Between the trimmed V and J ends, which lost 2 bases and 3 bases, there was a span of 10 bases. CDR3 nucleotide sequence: TGTGCCAGCAGCGTCTTAGGCGGGACAGATACGCAGTATTTT. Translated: CASSVLGGTDTQYF. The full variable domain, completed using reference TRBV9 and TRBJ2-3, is DSGVTQTPKHLITATGQRVTLRCSPRSGDLSVYWYQQSLDQGLQFLIQYYNGEERAKGNILERFSAQQFPDLHSELNLSSLELGDSALYFCASSVLGGTDTQYFGPGTRLTVL.

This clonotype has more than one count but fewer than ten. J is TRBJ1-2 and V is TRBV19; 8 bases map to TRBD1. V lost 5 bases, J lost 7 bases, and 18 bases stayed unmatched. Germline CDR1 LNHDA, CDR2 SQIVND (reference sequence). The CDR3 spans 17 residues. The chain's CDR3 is CASSPDRTGGYLRGYTF. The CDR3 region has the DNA TGTGCCAGTAGTCCGGACCGAACAGGGGGGTATCTCCGTGGCTACACCTTC. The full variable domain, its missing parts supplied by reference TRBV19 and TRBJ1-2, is DGGITQSPKYLFRKEGQNVTLSCEQNLNHDAMYWYRQDPGQGLRLIYYSQIVNDFQKGDIAEGYSVSREKKESFPLTVTSAQKNPTAFYLCASSPDRTGGYLRGYTFGSGTRLTVV.